A single sample gave rise to the 26 T cell receptor beta chains below, sequenced in a study of blood T cell repertoires in COVID-19. Repertoires were generated with immunoSEQ multiplex PCR, while TCRdb's copy carries only in-frame clones and drops some. The sample lists tens of thousands of clones, around 91% occurring once. The sample taken for sequencing was peripheral blood. The receptors shown here come from a woman aged 55-69 years with active COVID-19.

This chain links TRBV18 with TRBJ1-1, with a tentative D call TRBD1 (6 bases). Trimming removed 10 bases at V and 1 base at J, with 16 bases between. Germline CDR1 reads KGHSH; CDR2 reads LQKENI. The CDR3 totals 14 residues. The CDR3 DNA is TGTGCCACGTCCAGTACAGGGCGGAACACTGAAGCTTTCTTT. Translation: CATSSTGRNTEAFF.

This sequence joins TRBV5-6 and TRBJ1-5; 8 nucleotides line up with TRBD1. The CDR3 is 15 residues long. The trim removed 0 bases at V and 5 bases at J, leaving 4 bases unmatched. CDR1 is SGHDT and CDR2 is YYEEEE in the germline V gene. The CDR3 nucleotides are TGTGCCAGCAGCTTGGGTACAGGGGGTGATCAGCCCCAGCATTTT. It yields the protein CASSLGTGGDQPQHF.

V is TRBV7-2 and J is TRBJ1-2, with a weak D call TRBD1 (5 bases). Trimming removed 4 bases from V and 1 base from J, with 7 bases in between. The CDR3 is made up of 13 amino acids. Germline V CDR1 and CDR2: SGHTA, FQGNSA. The CDR3 nucleotides read TGTGCCAGCAGCTCACAGGTTAACTATGGCTACACCTTC. The encoded protein is CASSSQVNYGYTF.

Here the CDR3 reads CASRVGPGANVLTF. For the CDR3, the DNA is TGTGCCAGTAGGGTGGGCCCGGGGGCCAACGTCCTGACTTTC. The J gene is TRBJ2-6, the V gene TRBV19; D gene ambiguous. Looked up from germline, CDR1 is LNHDA and CDR2 is SQIVND (reference sequence). The CDR3 extends over 14 amino acids. With 6 bases removed from V and 4 bases from J, the gap between germline ends came to 10 bases.

V gene TRBV7-9 combines with J gene TRBJ2-7; unclear D gene. Germline-derived CDR1 and CDR2 are SEHNR and FQNEAQ (reference sequence). The V end lost 5 bases, the J end lost 7 bases, and 12 bases lay between the germline ends. This CDR3 contains 12 residues. In nucleotides, the CDR3 is TGTGCCAGCAGCCTCTCATCCGGGGAGCAGTACTTC. Translated, it gives CASSLSSGEQYF.

V is TRBV5-1 and J is TRBJ2-1, with a possible D match to TRBD1 (5 bases). Germline CDR1 and CDR2: SGHRS and YFSETQ. This CDR3 comprises 15 residues. Deletions cut 0 bases from V and 3 bases from J, with 10 bases between. CDR3 coding DNA: TGCGCCAGCAGCTTGGAAGGGGTATACTACAATGAGCAGTTCTTC. Translating gives CASSLEGVYYNEQFF.

This clone was seen only a few times. V and J are TRBV7-3 and TRBJ1-5; D gene uncertain. Germline-derived CDR1 and CDR2 are SGHTA and FQGTGA. CDR3 size: 14 residues. Trimming took off 1 base at V and 4 bases at J, with 8 bases between the two ends. DNA of the CDR3: TGTGCCAGCAGCTTAAGGGCAGTTAATCAGCCCCAGCATTTT. Protein product: CASSLRAVNQPQHF.

The chain combines TRBV9 with TRBJ2-3; no firm D call. The germline gives CDR1 SGDLS, CDR2 YYNGEE. The V and J ends lost 1 base and 5 bases respectively, with 8 bases between them. The CDR3 length is 13 residues. Here the CDR3 reads CASSVYYRDTQYF. CDR3 nucleotide sequence: TGTGCCAGCAGCGTATACTACCGAGATACGCAGTATTTT.

This clone was observed a handful of times. The V call is TRBV4-3, the J call TRBJ2-6, with no clear D. Trimming left V 0 bases short and J 0 bases short, with 15 bases between. This CDR3 is built from 19 residues. Germline-derived CDR1 and CDR2 are LGHNA and YSLEER. Here the CDR3 DNA reads TGCGCCAGCAGCCAAGAACCCCATTCGCCGGGCTCTGGGGCCAACGTCCTGACTTTC. It yields the protein CASSQEPHSPGSGANVLTF.

The J gene is TRBJ1-2, the V gene TRBV9; D perhaps matches TRBD1 (5 bases). Trimming stripped 4 bases from V and 6 bases from J, with 19 bases between. CDR3 length: 15 amino acids. Germline V gene data show CDR1 as SGDLS and CDR2 as YYNGEE. The CDR3 protein is CASSSPSGGDDGYTF. The CDR3 nucleotides are TGTGCCAGCAGCTCCCCTAGCGGGGGTGACGATGGCTACACCTTC.

The genes are TRBV5-1 and TRBJ2-1, with 8 nucleotides matching TRBD1. J gave up 6 bases and V 6 bases, and 8 bases lay outside the gene matches. The CDR3 length is 14 residues. CDR1 and CDR2 (germline): SGHRS, YFSETQ. The chain's CDR3 is CASTRGQGTNEQFF. DNA of the CDR3: TGCGCCAGCACCCGCGGACAGGGAACCAATGAGCAGTTCTTC.

Comment on this clone: The junction does not match germline at one end; this may be a read error. The CDR3 nucleotides read TGCAGCGTCGAAGTGGGACAGGGGTATGAAAAACTGTTTTTT. Amino acids: CSVEVGQGYEKLFF. The V gene is TRBV29-1, the J gene TRBJ1-4; 10 nucleotides agree with TRBD1. This CDR3 spans 14 amino acids. Germline V gives CDR1 SQVTM, CDR2 ANQGSEA.

The gene calls are TRBV7-8 and TRBJ2-7, with 9 bases aligning to TRBD1. The CDR3 covers 15 residues. The germline V gene has CDR1 SGHVS and CDR2 FQNEAQ. After removal of 1 base from V and 2 bases from J, the junction contained 3 bases not matched to a gene. The CDR3 sequence: CASSLGTGVAYEQYF. CDR3 nucleotide sequence: TGTGCCAGCAGCTTAGGGACAGGGGTGGCCTACGAGCAGTACTTC.

V gene TRBV4-2 combines with J gene TRBJ2-1; 13 bases match TRBD2. The germline CDR1 and CDR2 sequences are LGHNA and YNFKEQ. The length of the CDR3 is 16 residues. The junction had 4 bases not matched to a gene; V was cut back by 2 bases and J by 6 bases. The CDR3 DNA sequence: TGTGCCAGCAGCCAAACTAGCGGGGGGGGGATCAATGAGCAGTTCTTC. The encoded protein is CASSQTSGGGINEQFF.

The CDR3 region has the DNA TGCGCCAGCACCGCCGGACAGGGGGCATCCTACAATGAGCAGTTCTTC. It yields the protein CASTAGQGASYNEQFF. The genes are TRBV5-1 and TRBJ2-1; 11 bases fit TRBD1. The CDR3 is made up of 16 amino acids. V was pared by 6 bases and J by 1 base, with 6 bases of the junction left unmatched. Germline lookup yields CDR1 SGHRS and CDR2 YFSETQ.

The chain is built from TRBV10-3 and TRBJ1-2; 10 bases line up with TRBD1. Trimming removed 3 bases from V and 10 bases from J; junction bases left unmatched: 11. Germline CDR1 ENHRY, CDR2 SYGVKD. The CDR3 totals 15 residues. CDR3 bases: TGTGCCATCAGTGAAGATGGGACAGGGGACTTGTACTACACCTTC. This encodes CAISEDGTGDLYYTF.

This clone was seen once. This rearrangement joins TRBV6-5 to TRBJ1-6; 9 bases fit TRBD1. Trimming cost V 6 bases and J 0 bases; bases outside gene matches: 0. The CDR3 is 15 amino acids. From germline, CDR1 is MNHEY and CDR2 SVGAGI. DNA for the CDR3: TGTGCCAGCAGGGGACAGGGCTCCTATAATTCACCCCTCCACTTT. This sequence encodes CASRGQGSYNSPLHF.

This rearrangement joins TRBV10-2 to TRBJ1-2; 7 nucleotides agree with TRBD1. The CDR3 has 11 residues. J was trimmed by 2 bases and V by 11 bases; bases with no gene match: 2. CDR1 is WSHSY and CDR2 is SAAADI in the germline V gene. The CDR3, as DNA: TGCGCCGCAGGGGGGAACTATGGCTACACCTTC. This encodes CAAGGNYGYTF.

The chain is built from TRBV10-2 and TRBJ1-1; perhaps TRBD1 as D (5 bases). The germline CDR1 and CDR2 sequences are WSHSY and SAAADI. V was cut by 4 bases and J by 0 bases, with 12 bases left in between. The CDR3 extends over 15 amino acids. CDR3 nucleotide sequence: TGCGCCAGCAGTGGACAGACCCTCATGAACACTGAAGCTTTCTTT. Amino acids: CASSGQTLMNTEAFF.

V is TRBV6-5 and J is TRBJ2-7; 12 bases map to TRBD2. Germline loops: CDR1 MNHEY, CDR2 SVGAGI. With V trimmed by 7 bases and J by 3 bases, 4 bases remained unmatched. CDR3 length: 14 amino acids. CDR3 nucleotide sequence: TGTGCCAGCACAGAACTAGCGGGGGGCTACGAGCAGTACTTC. Its translation: CASTELAGGYEQYF.

V and J are TRBV7-7 and TRBJ2-2, with 8 bases lining up with TRBD1. CDR1 SSHAT and CDR2 FNYEAQ come from the germline V gene (reference sequence). The ends lost 6 bases at V and 4 bases at J; junction bases unmatched: 7. This CDR3 has 15 amino acids. The CDR3 is CASRSGQGITGELFF. The DNA of the CDR3 is TGTGCCAGCAGGTCCGGACAGGGTATCACCGGGGAGCTGTTTTTT. Looking up the rest from reference TRBV7-7 and TRBJ2-2 gives the full variable domain: GAGVSQSPRYKVTKRGQDVTLRCDPISSHATLYWYQQALGQGPEFLTYFNYEAQPDKSGLPSDRFSAERPEGSISTLTIQRTEQRDSAMYRCASRSGQGITGELFFGEGSRLTVL.

The chain combines TRBV11-3 with TRBJ2-1, with a tentative D call TRBD1 (6 bases). This CDR3 comprises 17 residues. V lost 0 bases to trimming and J lost 3 bases, with 15 bases between them. Looked up from germline, CDR1 is SGHNT and CDR2 is YENEEA. The CDR3 bases are TGTGCCAGCAGCTTAGAAGGCAGGGGTGCAATCTACAATGAGCAGTTCTTC. Its protein is CASSLEGRGAIYNEQFF.

CDR3 nucleotides: TGTGCCAGCAGCTCGCTTGGGGGGGCCGGTTCACCCCTCCACTTT. It is translated as CASSSLGGAGSPLHF. J is TRBJ1-6 and V is TRBV7-2; a weak D match, TRBD1 (6 bases). The CDR3 is 15 residues long. In germline, CDR1 is SGHTA, CDR2 FQGNSA. Trimming pared 4 bases from V and 9 bases from J, leaving 16 bases between.

This clone was counted once. For the CDR3, the DNA is TGTGCCAGTAGTCAGCGGGACCAAGAGACCCAGTACTTC. It specifies CASSQRDQETQYF. The chain combines TRBV19 with TRBJ2-5; a possible D gene is TRBD2 (6 bases). The CDR3 is 13 residues long. Germline V gene data show CDR1 as LNHDA and CDR2 as SQIVND (reference sequence). The ends were cut back, 5 bases at V and 0 bases at J, with 7 bases in the middle.

This chain links TRBV7-8 with TRBJ1-2; TRBD1 matches at 9 bases. In germline, CDR1 is SGHVS, CDR2 FQNEAQ. After removal of 5 bases from V and 2 bases from J, the junction contained 12 bases not matched to a gene. CDR3 length: 17 amino acids. CDR3 coding DNA: TGTGCCAGCAGCCTACGACAGGGGGGGATTCGGAACTATGGCTACACCTTC. This translates into CASSLRQGGIRNYGYTF.

The chain combines TRBV6-5 with TRBJ1-5, with no clear D. This CDR3 has 15 amino acids. Trimming cost V 7 bases and J 1 base, with 14 bases left between them. Germline CDR1 and CDR2: MNHEY and SVGAGI. CDR3 protein: CASTPSRFSNQPQHF. DNA of the CDR3: TGTGCCAGCACTCCGAGTCGATTCAGCAATCAGCCCCAGCATTTT.